Sequencing of this T cell receptor beta chain was carried out in a study of OX40 agonist ivuxolimab in advanced cancers. The overall study: Dosing consisted of intravenous ivuxolimab at 0.01 to 10 mg/kg every 2 weeks. Findings and limits, study-wide: Part of the nonresponder group also had normalized T-cell clonal expansion that was low.

Of note for this clone: No antigen is known for it.

Repertoires were generated with immunoSEQ multiplex PCR, while TCRdb's copy carries only in-frame clones and drops some. The sample lists some 80,000 clones; roughly 92% were seen once. The CDR3 runs 13 residues. Trimming took 0 bases from V and 9 from J, leaving 9 bases between them. Germline V gene data show CDR1 as LNHNV and CDR2 as YYDKDF (reference sequence). This chain joins TRBV15 and TRBJ2-4; tentative D call: TRBD1 (6 bases). The clonotype was recovered from an adult with an advanced solid tumor such as melanoma, head and neck, liver or kidney cancer. The sequencing here drew on CD4+ or CD8+ T cells sorted from blood, taken in a trial of the OX40 agonist ivuxolimab. CDR3 sequence: CATSREQGGIQYF. The CDR3 nucleotides are TGTGCCACCAGCAGAGAACAGGGTGGCATTCAGTACTTC.